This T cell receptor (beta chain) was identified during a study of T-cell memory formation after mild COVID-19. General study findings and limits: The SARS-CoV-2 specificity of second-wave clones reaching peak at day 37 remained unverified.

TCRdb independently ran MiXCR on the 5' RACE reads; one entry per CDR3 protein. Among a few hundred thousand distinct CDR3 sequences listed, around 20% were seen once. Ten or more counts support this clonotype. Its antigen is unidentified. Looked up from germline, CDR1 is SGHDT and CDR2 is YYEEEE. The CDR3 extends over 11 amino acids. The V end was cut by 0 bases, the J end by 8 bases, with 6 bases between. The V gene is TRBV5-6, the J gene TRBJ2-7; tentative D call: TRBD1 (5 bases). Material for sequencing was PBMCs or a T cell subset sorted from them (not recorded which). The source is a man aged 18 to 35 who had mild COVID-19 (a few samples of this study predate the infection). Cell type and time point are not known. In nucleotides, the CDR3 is TGTGCCAGCAGCTTGGACAGGAAGCAGTACTTC. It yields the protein CASSLDRKQYF.